Below, 9 T cell receptor beta chains from the same sample are listed, as sequenced in a study of vaccination effects on CD4 cells after COVID-19. Investigators separated out CD4+ T cells once 10 days of culture had passed. These receptors have no identified antigens. The method was immunoSEQ multiplex PCR; TCRdb's version includes in-frame clones alone and lacks a portion of them. This sample carries around 40,000 clones, around 67% of them seen once, and the ten largest clones take 4% to 5%. Sequences were derived from CD4+ T cells from PBMCs cultured without peptide, sampled before COVID-19 vaccination. These receptors originate from a human donor who received a COVID-19 vaccine.

This chain joins TRBV3-1 (or the pseudogene TRBV3-2) and TRBJ2-1; the D is unclear. V lost 5 bases, J lost 4 bases, and 12 bases lay in between. This CDR3 is 14 amino acids long. Germline-derived CDR1 and CDR2 are LGHDT and YNNKEL (reference sequence). CDR3 residues: CASSFGQQYNEQFF. In nucleotides, the CDR3 is TGTGCCAGCAGCTTCGGGCAGCAATACAATGAGCAGTTCTTC.

The V and J genes are TRBV27 and TRBJ1-4; 7 nucleotides agree with TRBD1. V was pared by 5 bases and J by 1 base, with 4 bases of the junction left unmatched. In germline, CDR1 is MNHEY, CDR2 SMNVEV (reference sequence). The CDR3 contains 15 residues. The CDR3 nucleotides read TGTGCCAGCAGTGTTAGACAGGGAACTAATGAAAAACTGTTTTTT. Its protein is CASSVRQGTNEKLFF.

V and J are TRBV12-3 or TRBV12-4 and TRBJ2-5; D ambiguous. V was clipped by 2 bases and J by 5 bases, with 6 bases between them. The CDR3 has 12 amino acids. The CDR3 DNA reads TGTGCCAGCAGTTTAACAGTCGAGACCCAGTACTTC. Protein sequence: CASSLTVETQYF.

The gene calls are TRBV30 and TRBJ1-1; D is unclear. V was pared by 4 bases and J by 3 bases, with 18 bases between. This CDR3 is built from 15 residues. CDR1 GTSNPN and CDR2 SVGIG come from the germline V gene (reference sequence). The CDR3 reads CAWTLPPDGYTEAFF. The CDR3 nucleotides are TGTGCCTGGACCCTACCCCCGGACGGCTACACTGAAGCTTTCTTT.

The rearrangement joins TRBV4-1 to TRBJ2-1; 10 bases agree with TRBD1. V shed 6 bases and J 4 bases; nucleotides not matched to a gene: 18. The CDR3 totals 19 residues. Germline CDR1 and CDR2: MGHRA and YSYEKL. DNA for the CDR3: TGCGCCAGCAGACTTTCGATTGTCGGGACAGGGGTTCGGTACAATGAGCAGTTCTTC. Translated, it gives CASRLSIVGTGVRYNEQFF.

The chain combines TRBV6-1 with TRBJ1-6; 10 bases align to TRBD1. Germline loops: CDR1 MNHNS, CDR2 SASEGT. V dropped 2 bases and J dropped 8; count of bases not matched to a gene: 6. The CDR3 loop spans 16 amino acids. CDR3 DNA: TGTGCCAGCAGTGAACAGCCGGGACAGGGGTATTCACCCCTCCACTTT. Protein sequence: CASSEQPGQGYSPLHF.

The CDR3 DNA follows: TGTGCCAGCGGCTTACTAGCTAGGGGCGGGGAGCTGTTTTTT. Translation gives CASGLLARGGELFF. The chain joins TRBV27 to TRBJ2-2; possibly TRBD2 for D (6 bases). The CDR3 runs 14 residues. Trimming removed 8 bases at V and 7 bases at J, with 17 bases between. Germline values: CDR1 MNHEY, CDR2 SMNVEV (reference sequence).

The chain has TRBV25-1 and TRBJ1-4; 7 bases are a match to TRBD1. The CDR3 is 15 amino acids. V lost 4 bases, J lost 6 bases, and 8 bases stayed unmatched. The V gene's germline CDR1 is MGHDK and CDR2 SYGVNS. CDR3 region: CASSGRQGEDEKLFF. CDR3 DNA: TGTGCCAGCAGTGGCAGACAGGGCGAAGATGAAAAACTGTTTTTT.

The chain couples TRBV5-1 to TRBJ1-2, with D unresolved. The CDR3 has 14 residues. Germline V gene data show CDR1 as SGHRS and CDR2 as YFSETQ. Trimming removed 0 bases from V and 1 base from J, with 7 bases in between. The CDR3: CASSLVRYNYGYTF. The DNA for the CDR3 is TGCGCCAGCAGCTTGGTGAGGTATAACTATGGCTACACCTTC.